This TCR beta chain was captured in a study of CD8+CD57+ T cells in acquired aplastic anemia. As concerns this clonotype: Its antigen remains unknown.

TCR beta VDJ and CDR3 were profiled, and genomic DNA was the template. Each CDR3 protein gets one entry after TCRdb re-called the reads with MiXCR. Here the sample spans about 270,000 distinct CDR3 sequences, around 60% being singletons. Germline CDR1 LNHDA, CDR2 SQIVND (reference sequence). The germline V and J ends were trimmed by 3 bases and 6 bases, with 12 bases remaining between them. The CDR3 extends over 14 amino acids. Study-wide points: Patients and controls were found to share around 30 CD8+ CDR3 sequences.

The material sequenced was sorted CD4+, CD8+, or CD8+CD57+ T cells (not recorded which) from PBMCs. This clonotype was sampled from a human donor with severe aplastic anemia or a healthy control (not recorded which). The V and J genes are TRBV19 and TRBJ1-5, with D possibly matching TRBD1 (5 bases). The CDR3 is CASSIWGVTQPQHF. The CDR3 DNA is TGTGCCAGTAGTATTTGGGGGGTTACTCAGCCCCAGCATTTT.